This TCR beta chain was identified in a study of T cell repertoires in cytomegalovirus infection (dated by TCRdb to the late 2010s). Looking at the study overall: Because public TCR beta signatures pointed to carriage of CMV infection together with the matching HLA type, the HLA type of each donor mattered for the analysis.

Comments on this clonotype: The antigen it recognizes is unknown. Base qualities are not recorded, but no much larger clone differs from it by a single base.

On the study overall, not on this receptor specifically: The ex vivo response was dominated by HLA-C-restricted CMV-specific TCR beta clonotypes, and the single most frequent clonotype in two of eight donors was supplied by these HLA-C-restricted clonotypes. Carriers of CMV infection plus the relevant HLA type were discriminated by the cumulative frequency of public TCR beta family members in the study cohort and in an independent roughly 350-donor cohort.

TCRdb lists the instrument as Illumina HiSeq 1500. TCRdb reprocessing: public reads trimmed at Q25 with fastp, clones called with MiXCR, in-frame beta chains kept. For every CDR3 protein sequence, its rows merge into one entry that carries the most common genes and DNA. Recorded for this sample are roughly 46,000 distinct CDR3 sequences; roughly 20% of them occurred a single time. The ten largest account for 18% of the sample. CDR1 and CDR2 are read off the germline V gene as MGHRA and YSYEKL. Spanning cysteine to phenylalanine, the CDR3 consists of 16 amino acids. The entry retains the CDR3 DNA only, 48 bases that are in frame from base 1. The germline V and J ends show losses of 1 base and 6 bases respectively, and no gene match explains 5 bases of the junction.

The sequence links TRBV4-1 to TRBJ2-7, and 14 junction bases match TRBD2. Input material: PBMCs, sequenced either directly or after in vitro stimulation (not recorded which). This TCR derives from a human donor in good health (CMV status not recorded). Some clones in this sample may be carry-over from other donors' samples. In nucleotide form, the sequence is TGCGCCAGCAGCCAAGGGCTGGGACTAGCGGGAGTCGAGCAGTACTTC. Translated, it gives CASSQGLGLAGVEQYF.